This TCR beta chain is drawn from a study of CD8 T cells in ankylosing spondylitis. General study findings and limits: With a CD8+ phenotype, disease-linked clones were relatively rare in peripheral blood.

Worth noting for this clonotype: Antigen: not known.

The CDR3 covers 14 residues. The trim removed 4 bases at V and 8 bases at J, leaving 6 bases unmatched. Germline lookup yields CDR1 LGHNA and CDR2 YSLEER. TCRdb used MiXCR to reprocess the 5' RACE reads, holding one entry per CDR3 protein. The top ten hold around 4% of the sample, which has fewer than 200,000 distinct CDR3 sequences, 18% seen once. Sample: blood, either unsorted or a sorted T cell fraction (not recorded which). The chain combines TRBV4-3 with TRBJ2-1; 9 nucleotides line up with TRBD2. The sequence derives from a male donor between 10 and 30 years old with ankylosing spondylitis or in good health (not recorded which). CDR3 coding DNA: TGCGCCAGCAGCCGAGCGGGAGGTAGGGATGAGCAGTTCTTC. Protein product: CASSRAGGRDEQFF.